The 26 T cell receptor beta chains below were found in one sample sequenced in a study of human T cells and chemical hapten exposure. TCRdb re-analysed the RACE reads in MiXCR, keeping a single row per CDR3 protein. The sample includes around 99,000 distinct CDR3 sequences, about a tenth of them seen just once. Time point indicated: patch test 2, 6 weeks after DPC sensitization. Treatment noted: therapeutic diphenylcyclopropenone sensitization with weekly scalp DPC. The specimen was whole blood, collected in connection with sensitization to the hapten diphenylcyclopropenone (DPC). The source of these receptors is a woman in her 40s with alopecia areata. Some clones in this sample may be carry-over from other donors' samples.

This clonotype was counted ten times or more. V is TRBV14 and J is TRBJ1-2, with 7 bases identical to TRBD1. The germline V gene encodes CDR1 SGHDN and CDR2 FVKESK. V was pared by 2 bases and J by 3 bases, with 12 bases of the junction left unmatched. CDR3 length: 17 residues. In nucleotides, the CDR3 is TGTGCCAGCAGCCAAAGGGGGCCGTCGGGGGCGGACTATGGCTACACCTTC. It specifies CASSQRGPSGADYGYTF.

This clonotype came up many times. CDR3 sequence: CASLPGQILYGYTF. CDR3 bases: TGTGCCAGCTTACCGGGACAAATCCTTTATGGCTACACCTTC. V is TRBV28 and J is TRBJ1-2, with D possibly being TRBD1 (6 bases). V was cut by 8 bases and J by 5 bases, with 18 bases left in between. The CDR3 contains 14 residues. Germline V gene sequence: CDR1 MDHEN, CDR2 SYDVKM.

This clonotype came up many times. The chain joins TRBV10-3 to TRBJ1-1; no clear D. The CDR3 length is 17 residues. Per germline, CDR1 ENHRY and CDR2 SYGVKD. Between the trimmed V and J ends, which lost 0 bases and 0 bases, there was a span of 14 bases. As DNA, the CDR3 is TGTGCCATCAGTGAGTCGAGGGTGAGGGCTATGAACACTGAAGCTTTCTTT. Its protein product is CAISESRVRAMNTEAFF.

The chain recombines TRBV19 with TRBJ2-2; D might be TRBD1 (6 bases). V lost 3 bases to trimming and J lost 2 bases, with 10 bases between them. The germline gives CDR1 LNHDA, CDR2 SQIVND (reference sequence). The CDR3 runs to 15 residues. CDR3 protein: CASSITGTNTGELFF. For the CDR3, the DNA is TGTGCCAGTAGTATTACAGGGACCAACACCGGGGAGCTGTTTTTT.

On this clonotype: With a much larger clone just one base away, this may be a read error. CDR3 protein: CVSSGRTGGTQPQHF. The CDR3 DNA sequence: TGTGTCAGCAGTGGAAGGACAGGGGGGACACAGCCCCAGCATTTT. The rearrangement joins TRBV2 to TRBJ1-5, with 10 positions matching TRBD1. Per the germline V gene, CDR1 is SNHLY and CDR2 is FYNNEI. CDR3 length equals 15 residues.

V gene TRBV6-2 or TRBV6-3 combines with J gene TRBJ2-2, with D hard to call. This CDR3 has 13 amino acids. Germline loops: CDR1 MNHEY, CDR2 SVGEGT. V was clipped by 10 bases and J by 3 bases, with 12 bases between them. CDR3 sequence: CATVARYTGELFF. The CDR3 nucleotides read TGTGCCACCGTCGCCCGATACACCGGGGAGCTGTTTTTT.

This clonotype was seen a few times. The V call is TRBV29-1, the J call TRBJ2-3; maybe TRBD1 (6 bases). V was clipped by 4 bases and J by 1 base, with 12 bases between them. The CDR3 runs to 14 residues. The germline V gene has CDR1 SQVTM and CDR2 ANQGSEA. CDR3 nucleotides: TGCAGCGTTGCCCGACAGGATCGCACAGATACGCAGTATTTT. Translating it yields CSVARQDRTDTQYF.

The chain links TRBV5-6 to TRBJ2-3, with 12 positions matching TRBD2. V gave up 4 bases and J gave up 2 bases; unmatched junction bases: 8. Per the germline V gene, CDR1 is SGHDT and CDR2 is YYEEEE. The CDR3 is 17 residues long. DNA of the CDR3: TGTGCCAGCAGCCGGAAAACTAGCGGGGGGAACACAGATACGCAGTATTTT. Its protein is CASSRKTSGGNTDTQYF. Using reference TRBV5-6 and TRBJ2-3 for the parts outside the CDR3, the full variable domain is DAGVTQSPTHLIKTRGQQVTLRCSPKSGHDTVSWYQQALGQGPQFIFQYYEEEERQRGNFPDRFSGHQFPNYSSELNVNALLLGDSALYLCASSRKTSGGNTDTQYFGPGTRLTVL.

Many counts were recorded for this clonotype. V usage is TRBV7-8 and J usage is TRBJ1-5, with 7 bases fitting TRBD1. CDR1 SGHVS and CDR2 FQNEAQ come from the germline V gene. This CDR3 contains 15 residues. Losses at the gene ends were 6 bases for V and 3 bases for J; bases not matched to a gene: 8. The CDR3 DNA is TGTGCCAGCAGGCCCACAGGGGCCCTCAATCAGCCCCAGCATTTT. Amino acids: CASRPTGALNQPQHF.

This clonotype was observed at least ten times. The chain combines TRBV20-1 with TRBJ1-2; D is unclear. The CDR3 is 14 residues long. CDR1 is DFQATT and CDR2 is SNEGSKA in the germline V gene (reference sequence). Between the trimmed V and J ends, which lost 1 base and 4 bases, there was a span of 13 bases. The CDR3 reads CSARVVAPGYGYTF. The CDR3 DNA follows: TGCAGTGCTAGAGTAGTAGCACCGGGCTATGGCTACACCTTC.

The chain has TRBV11-2 and TRBJ2-5; perhaps TRBD2 as D (6 bases). V lost 2 bases, J lost 4 bases, and 17 bases lay in between. CDR1 is SGHAT, CDR2 FQNNGV, per germline. The length of the CDR3 is 16 residues. The CDR3 DNA reads TGTGCCAGCAGCTTAAGACAGACGGAGGGGTCAGAGACCCAGTACTTC. Residues: CASSLRQTEGSETQYF.

This clonotype came up a few times. This rearrangement joins TRBV5-1 to TRBJ2-3; D possibly corresponds to TRBD1 (6 bases). Germline V lookup: CDR1 SGHRS, CDR2 YFSETQ. CDR3 size: 12 residues. V lost 4 bases and J lost 6, with 9 bases in between. The CDR3 here is CASSRQEDTQYF. The DNA for the CDR3 is TGCGCCAGCAGCCGACAGGAGGATACGCAGTATTTT.

J is TRBJ2-6 and V is TRBV28; weak D call: TRBD1 (6 bases). Germline V lookup: CDR1 MDHEN, CDR2 SYDVKM. The CDR3 spans 16 residues. Trimming removed 5 bases from V and 4 bases from J, with 15 bases in between. Here the CDR3 DNA reads TGTGCCAGCAGTGTTACAGGGCTTCTGGGGGCCAACGTCCTGACTTTC. Translation: CASSVTGLLGANVLTF.

This clonotype was seen a handful of times. The chain carries TRBV11-2 and TRBJ2-5, with 13 bases lining up with TRBD2. The CDR3 consists of 16 residues. V gave up 4 bases and J gave up 5 bases; unmatched junction bases: 7. Germline V gene lookup returns CDR1 SGHAT and CDR2 FQNNGV. CDR3 nucleotides: TGTGCCAGCAGCTCCCGACTAGCGGGGGGTAGTGAGACCCAGTACTTC. Translating it yields CASSSRLAGGSETQYF.

This chain joins TRBV7-2 and TRBJ1-2; a possible D gene is TRBD1 (5 bases). The CDR3 covers 14 residues. V lost 5 bases, J lost 0 bases, and 10 bases lay in between. CDR1 is SGHTA, CDR2 FQGNSA, per germline. Here the CDR3 reads CASSQDITNYGYTF. The CDR3 DNA reads TGTGCCAGCAGCCAGGACATAACTAACTATGGCTACACCTTC.

This clonotype was counted many times. The chain carries TRBV20-1 and TRBJ2-7; the D is unclear. V was trimmed by 3 bases and J by 3 bases, leaving 12 bases between them. Germline-derived CDR1 and CDR2 are DFQATT and SNEGSKA (reference sequence). The CDR3 runs 13 residues. CDR3 in amino acids: CSARFPTSYEQYF. The CDR3 bases are TGCAGTGCTAGGTTTCCGACAAGCTACGAGCAGTACTTC.

At least ten counts were recorded for this clonotype. This sequence joins TRBV4-1 and TRBJ2-1, with D perhaps TRBD1 or TRBD2 (6 bases each). V lost 0 bases to trimming and J lost 4 bases, with 16 bases between them. CDR1 is MGHRA and CDR2 is YSYEKL in the germline V gene. CDR3 length: 17 residues. CDR3 coding DNA: TGCGCCAGCAGCCAAGAAAAGGGGGGCATCAGGTACAATGAGCAGTTCTTC. Translating gives CASSQEKGGIRYNEQFF.

This clonotype was seen more than once but under ten times. The rearrangement uses TRBV18 and TRBJ1-2; perhaps TRBD1 as D (5 bases). CDR1 KGHSH and CDR2 LQKENI come from the germline V gene. This CDR3 spans 15 amino acids. V was clipped by 5 bases and J by 0 bases, with 13 bases between them. The chain's CDR3 is CASSTSTEANYGYTF. CDR3 sequence (DNA): TGTGCCAGCTCAACTTCGACAGAAGCTAACTATGGCTACACCTTC. Using reference TRBV18 and TRBJ1-2 for the parts outside the CDR3, the full variable domain is NAGVMQNPRHLVRRRGQEARLRCSPMKGHSHVYWYRQLPEEGLKFMVYLQKENIIDESGMPKERFSAEFPKEGPSILRIQQVVRGDSAAYFCASSTSTEANYGYTFGSGTRLTVV.

This clonotype showed up just a few times. CDR3 sequence: CASSPHLAGGGETQYF. Written as DNA, the CDR3 is TGCGCCAGCAGCCCTCACCTAGCGGGGGGCGGGGAGACCCAGTACTTC. V gene TRBV5-1 combines with J gene TRBJ2-5, with 11 positions matching TRBD2. The length of the CDR3 is 16 residues. Germline V gene sequence: CDR1 SGHRS, CDR2 YFSETQ. Germline trimming cut 4 bases from V and 5 bases from J; bases unmatched to any gene: 10.

Only one count was recorded for this clonotype. This rearrangement joins TRBV5-1 to TRBJ2-3; D ambiguous. Germline V gene sequence: CDR1 SGHRS, CDR2 YFSETQ. There are 14 residues in the CDR3. V was shortened by 0 bases and J by 3 bases, with 8 bases between the two germline ends. Written as DNA, the CDR3 is TGCGCCAGCAGCTTGGGGACCCAGACAGATACGCAGTATTTT. As protein: CASSLGTQTDTQYF. The full variable domain, completed using reference TRBV5-1 and TRBJ2-3, is KAGVTQTPRYLIKTRGQQVTLSCSPISGHRSVSWYQQTPGQGLQFLFEYFSETQRNKGNFPGRFSGRQFSNSRSEMNVSTLELGDSALYLCASSLGTQTDTQYFGPGTRLTVL.

The gene calls are TRBV7-2 and TRBJ2-1, with D perhaps being TRBD1 or TRBD2 (5 bases each). Deletions cut 4 bases from V and 12 bases from J, with 16 bases between. This CDR3 spans 13 amino acids. Germline V gene data show CDR1 as SGHTA and CDR2 as FQGNSA. CDR3 bases: TGTGCCAGCAGCTCAACCCTGGGGGTAGGGCAGTTCTTC. Encoded protein: CASSSTLGVGQFF.

The CDR3 bases are TGTGCCAGCTCACTCGACGTCCAGGGAATGAACACTGAAGCTTTCTTT. Protein product: CASSLDVQGMNTEAFF. The chain uses TRBV18 and TRBJ1-1; tentative D call: TRBD1 (5 bases). This CDR3 region has 16 residues. V lost 4 bases and J 0 bases, leaving 15 bases between the germline ends. The germline V gene encodes CDR1 KGHSH and CDR2 LQKENI.

This clonotype was seen a handful of times. The rearrangement joins TRBV6-5 to TRBJ1-1; 8 bases agree with TRBD1. CDR1 is MNHEY, CDR2 SVGAGI, per germline. The CDR3 extends over 13 amino acids. The ends lost 8 bases at V and 5 bases at J; junction bases unmatched: 7. The CDR3 reads CASALQGATEAFF. The CDR3 DNA sequence: TGTGCCAGCGCACTCCAGGGGGCAACTGAAGCTTTCTTT.

For the CDR3, the DNA is TGCGCCAGCAGCCCAAATCAGGGTTGGGAGCAGTACTTC. The encoded protein is CASSPNQGWEQYF. The J gene is TRBJ2-7, the V gene TRBV4-3; maybe TRBD1 (5 bases). CDR3 length: 13 amino acids. Germline CDR1 reads LGHNA; CDR2 reads YSLEER. Trimming took 4 bases from V and 7 from J, leaving 14 bases between them.

This clonotype was counted at least ten times. The J gene is TRBJ2-4, the V gene TRBV21-1. TRBV21-1 is shown as a pseudogene. The CDR3 contains 14 residues. The CDR3 loop reads CASSNNQPKNIQYF. Here the CDR3 DNA reads TGTGCCAGCAGCAATAACCAGCCCAAAAACATTCAGTACTTC.

V and J are TRBV6-6 and TRBJ1-2; maybe TRBD1 (5 bases). This CDR3 has 15 amino acids. In germline, CDR1 is MNHNY, CDR2 SVGAGI (reference sequence). Trimming shortened V by 7 bases and J by 8 bases, and 23 bases separated the two germline ends. The CDR3 nucleotides are TGTGCCAGCAAAAGCGGGGCAGGGACGTCTATGGGCTACACCTTC. It yields the protein CASKSGAGTSMGYTF.